What follows are 32 T cell receptor beta chains derived from one specimen sequenced in a study of blood T cell repertoires in COVID-19. Using immunoSEQ multiplex PCR, the repertoire was profiled, and TCRdb retains in-frame clones only, with some absent. The sample shows some 270,000 clones, about nine tenths of them seen only once. Sample: peripheral blood. These receptors all come from a middle-aged man with acute or convalescent COVID-19.

This rearrangement joins TRBV5-5 to TRBJ2-5; no reliable D call. Germline V CDR1 and CDR2: SGHKS, YYEKEE (reference sequence). V lost 2 bases and J lost 0, with 8 bases in between. This CDR3 comprises 14 residues. The DNA for the CDR3 is TGTGCCAGCAGCTTCCCCGTGTACCAAGAGACCCAGTACTTC. Its translation is CASSFPVYQETQYF.

The gene calls are TRBV6-5 and TRBJ2-7; D is perhaps TRBD1 (5 bases). The CDR3 spans 13 residues. The V gene lost 2 bases and the J gene lost 2 bases, with 7 bases spanning the gap. Germline V lookup: CDR1 MNHEY, CDR2 SVGAGI. The CDR3: CASSYGRAYEQYF. DNA of the CDR3: TGTGCCAGCAGTTACGGCAGGGCCTACGAGCAGTACTTC.

The gene calls are TRBV5-8 and TRBJ2-3; TRBD1 matches 10 bases. J gave up 7 bases and V 4 bases, and 12 bases lay outside the gene matches. Germline V gene lookup returns CDR1 SGHTS and CDR2 YDEGEE. This CDR3 region has 16 residues. The DNA for the CDR3 is TGTGCCAGCAGCCCGACAGGGGGCGATTTTACGAATACGCAGTATTTT. It is translated as CASSPTGGDFTNTQYF. Full variable domain (rest looked up from reference TRBV5-8 and TRBJ2-3): EAGVTQSPTHLIKTRGQQATLRCSPISGHTSVYWYQQALGLGLQFLLWYDEGEERNRGNFPPRFSGRQFPNYSSELNVNALELEDSALYLCASSPTGGDFTNTQYFGPGTRLTVL.

In DNA form, the CDR3 reads TGTGCCAGCAGCTTTGACAGGGGGCAAAATGAGCAGTTCTTC. This encodes CASSFDRGQNEQFF. This chain connects TRBV7-3 to TRBJ2-1; 10 positions agree with TRBD1. The CDR3 has 14 amino acids. CDR1 and CDR2 from the germline V gene are SGHTA and FQGTGA. Germline trimming cut 3 bases from V and 7 bases from J; bases unmatched to any gene: 3.

The chain links TRBV19 to TRBJ1-5; TRBD1 is a possible D gene (5 bases). The CDR3 spans 16 residues. The ends were cut back, 7 bases at V and 0 bases at J, with 16 bases in the middle. Per the germline V gene, CDR1 is LNHDA and CDR2 is SQIVND (reference sequence). In DNA form, the CDR3 reads TGTGCCAGTATCACAGACAGTAAATATAGCAATCAGCCCCAGCATTTT. Translating gives CASITDSKYSNQPQHF.

This chain uses TRBV5-1 with TRBJ2-5; D gene ambiguous. The CDR3 runs 14 residues. V was trimmed by 0 bases and J by 8 bases, leaving 14 bases between them. CDR1 and CDR2 from the germline V gene are SGHRS and YFSETQ. In nucleotides, the CDR3 is TGCGCCAGCAGCTTGGTCGCAGGTCCCGCAACCCAGTACTTC. Its protein is CASSLVAGPATQYF.

This clone was found once. The gene calls are TRBV20-1 and TRBJ2-7; D remains unclear. The CDR3 has 11 amino acids. The germline V gene has CDR1 DFQATT and CDR2 SNEGSKA (reference sequence). V was cut by 1 base and J by 5 bases, with 6 bases left in between. The CDR3 here is CSARAQDEQYF. CDR3 DNA sequence: TGCAGTGCTAGAGCCCAGGACGAGCAGTACTTC.

This clone is a singleton in its sample. This chain links TRBV4-1 with TRBJ1-2; 7 nucleotides align to TRBD1. V gave up 1 base and J gave up 4 bases; unmatched junction bases: 6. The CDR3 loop spans 15 amino acids. The germline gives CDR1 MGHRA, CDR2 YSYEKL. The CDR3 is CASSQVGQRSYGYTF. CDR3 nucleotides: TGCGCCAGCAGCCAAGTGGGACAGCGGTCCTATGGCTACACCTTC.

This chain uses TRBV4-1 with TRBJ2-5, with 9 nucleotides matching TRBD2. V gave up 1 base and J gave up 2 bases; unmatched junction bases: 8. CDR1 is MGHRA, CDR2 YSYEKL, per germline. The CDR3 contains 17 residues. The CDR3 DNA follows: TGCGCCAGCAGCCAAGGCGGGGGGGTTAATCCACAAGAGACCCAGTACTTC. It encodes CASSQGGGVNPQETQYF.

The chain employs TRBV3-1 (or the pseudogene TRBV3-2) and TRBJ1-4; 11 bases fit TRBD1. Germline CDR1 and CDR2: LGHDT and YNNKEL (reference sequence). The junction had 24 bases not matched to a gene; V was cut back by 4 bases and J by 2 bases. The CDR3 sequence is 23 residues long. As DNA, the CDR3 is TGTGCCAGCAGCCTGAAATATCCGGGACAGGGGGAAGCGAAGGTTTGGACTAATGAAAAACTGTTTTTT. It specifies CASSLKYPGQGEAKVWTNEKLFF.

The J gene is TRBJ2-2, the V gene TRBV7-9; 9 nucleotides align to TRBD1. Germline V gives CDR1 SEHNR, CDR2 FQNEAQ (reference sequence). This CDR3 comprises 16 residues. With V trimmed by 6 bases and J by 4 bases, 9 bases remained unmatched. CDR3 protein: CASSPRGTGPTGELFF. CDR3 bases: TGTGCCAGCAGTCCGCGGGGGACAGGGCCCACCGGGGAGCTGTTTTTT.

This clone was seen once. The chain carries TRBV27 and TRBJ2-5; 11 nucleotides agree with TRBD2. The CDR3 consists of 17 residues. From germline, CDR1 is MNHEY and CDR2 SMNVEV (reference sequence). The V and J ends lost 6 bases and 0 bases, in that order; junction bases with no gene match: 9. DNA of the CDR3: TGTGCCAGCAGAACTAGCGGGGGCCCAAAGTACCAAGAGACCCAGTACTTC. Protein: CASRTSGGPKYQETQYF.

The chain couples TRBV20-1 to TRBJ2-7; D gene uncertain. There are 15 residues in the CDR3. The germline V and J ends were trimmed by 3 bases and 5 bases, with 20 bases remaining between them. Per germline, CDR1 DFQATT and CDR2 SNEGSKA (reference sequence). The CDR3 DNA is TGCAGTGCTAGTCGGGTGGCAGCTCCCCTCCACGAGCAGTACTTC. This encodes CSASRVAAPLHEQYF.

This clone was seen a single time. The CDR3 is CASSLEREAEAFF. CDR3 DNA sequence: TGTGCCAGCAGCTTAGAGCGGGAGGCTGAAGCTTTCTTT. The chain recombines TRBV7-2 with TRBJ1-1, with D hard to call. The CDR3 consists of 13 residues. Trimming removed 1 base at V and 6 bases at J, with 9 bases between. CDR1 is SGHTA and CDR2 is FQGNSA in the germline V gene.

This CDR3 is CASSIRSGQENSGANVLTF. DNA for the CDR3: TGTGCCAGTAGTATCAGATCGGGACAGGAAAACTCTGGGGCCAACGTCCTGACTTTC. The V call is TRBV19, the J call TRBJ2-6; 8 bases line up with TRBD1. The ends lost 3 bases at V and 0 bases at J; junction bases unmatched: 10. There are 19 residues in the CDR3. Germline V gene data show CDR1 as LNHDA and CDR2 as SQIVND (reference sequence).

This clone appeared a single time. This sequence joins TRBV11-3 and TRBJ2-1; 13 nucleotides match TRBD2. Germline lookup yields CDR1 SGHNT and CDR2 YENEEA. The CDR3 has 16 residues. The J segment lost 6 bases and the V segment lost 2 bases, leaving 4 bases of the junction unmatched. CDR3 sequence (DNA): TGTGCCAGCAGCTTACGACTAGCGGGGGGCCCCAATGAGCAGTTCTTC. Translated, it gives CASSLRLAGGPNEQFF.

With respect to this clone: This sample also contains other DNA sequences that code for the same CDR3. The V gene is TRBV5-4, the J gene TRBJ2-1; D is undetermined. The germline CDR1 and CDR2 sequences are SGHNT and YYREEE (reference sequence). Trimming removed 0 bases at V and 6 bases at J, with 4 bases between. CDR3 length equals 12 residues. The CDR3 DNA is TGTGCCAGCAGCTTGGATAGCAATGAGCAGTTCTTC. Amino acids: CASSLDSNEQFF.

CDR3 nucleotides: TGTGCCAGCAGTCCCGGGACTAGCGGGGGGGCCGAATACACCGGGGAGCTGTTTTTT. It yields the protein CASSPGTSGGAEYTGELFF. The chain links TRBV6-6 to TRBJ2-2; 16 nucleotides match TRBD2. This CDR3 spans 19 amino acids. The germline CDR1 and CDR2 sequences are MNHNY and SVGAGI (reference sequence). After removal of 5 bases from V and 3 bases from J, the junction contained 9 bases not matched to a gene.

The genes are TRBV29-1 and TRBJ1-1; possibly TRBD1 for D (6 bases). Germline V gene sequence: CDR1 SQVTM, CDR2 ANQGSEA. V was trimmed by 4 bases and J by 5 bases, leaving 11 bases between them. This CDR3 comprises 12 residues. The CDR3 is CSVAGARTEAFF. The CDR3, as DNA: TGCAGCGTTGCAGGGGCGAGAACTGAAGCTTTCTTT.

The rearrangement uses TRBV4-2 and TRBJ2-6, with D perhaps matching TRBD1 (5 bases). The CDR3 runs 16 residues. Trimming pared 5 bases from V and 0 bases from J, leaving 11 bases between. Germline V gives CDR1 LGHNA, CDR2 YNFKEQ. The CDR3: CASSGDSLSGANVLTF. The CDR3 bases are TGTGCCAGCAGCGGCGACAGCCTCTCTGGGGCCAACGTCCTGACTTTC.

This CDR3 reads CASSMGQGIYGYTF. DNA of the CDR3: TGTGCCAGTAGTATGGGACAGGGTATCTATGGCTACACCTTC. This chain uses TRBV19 with TRBJ1-2; TRBD1 matches 9 bases. Germline values: CDR1 LNHDA, CDR2 SQIVND (reference sequence). The junction had 3 bases not matched to a gene; V was cut back by 3 bases and J by 4 bases. The CDR3 spans 14 residues.

This chain connects TRBV6-2 or TRBV6-3 to TRBJ1-1, with D unclear. Germline V gene lookup returns CDR1 MNHEY and CDR2 SVGEGT. CDR3 length: 14 amino acids. V gave up 0 bases and J gave up 4 bases, with 9 bases separating them. The CDR3 here is CASSYSTGVTEAFF. DNA of the CDR3: TGTGCCAGCAGTTACTCGACGGGTGTCACTGAAGCTTTCTTT.

The V and J genes are TRBV15 and TRBJ1-2; D is undetermined. The CDR3 is 13 residues long. Germline V gene data show CDR1 as LNHNV and CDR2 as YYDKDF (reference sequence). Trimming stripped 5 bases from V and 6 bases from J, with 13 bases between. The CDR3 nucleotides are TGTGCCACCAGCGGGGAGGTCCAGGATGGCTACACCTTC. Translating it yields CATSGEVQDGYTF.

CDR3: CASSPRLGQEGNGELFF. The DNA for the CDR3 is TGTGCCAGCAGCCCCAGGCTGGGACAGGAAGGCAACGGGGAGCTGTTTTTT. The chain carries TRBV5-4 and TRBJ2-2, with 8 positions matching TRBD1. V dropped 4 bases and J dropped 7; count of bases not matched to a gene: 15. The CDR3 loop spans 17 amino acids. Germline V gives CDR1 SGHNT, CDR2 YYREEE (reference sequence).

The CDR3 is CASSNPGLNYGYTF. The CDR3 DNA sequence: TGTGCCAGTAGTAACCCAGGGCTGAACTATGGCTACACCTTC. The V and J genes are TRBV19 and TRBJ1-2; TRBD1 might be the D (5 bases). CDR1 and CDR2 (germline): LNHDA, SQIVND (reference sequence). Trimming stripped 4 bases from V and 2 bases from J, with 11 bases between. This CDR3 has 14 residues.

The V and J genes are TRBV11-2 and TRBJ2-5; D gene ambiguous. Between the trimmed V and J ends, which lost 0 bases and 2 bases, there was a span of 7 bases. This CDR3 spans 14 amino acids. Germline lookup yields CDR1 SGHAT and CDR2 FQNNGV. The CDR3 loop is CASSLDRWQETQYF. CDR3 nucleotide sequence: TGTGCCAGCAGCTTAGATAGATGGCAAGAGACCCAGTACTTC.

This clone came up many times. The gene calls are TRBV14 and TRBJ1-1, with D maybe TRBD1 (5 bases). V dropped 1 base and J dropped 1 base, with 16 bases sitting between them. The CDR3 has 17 residues. Germline V gene lookup returns CDR1 SGHDN and CDR2 FVKESK. The CDR3 loop reads CASSQVEVWGQNTEAFF. The DNA for the CDR3 is TGTGCCAGCAGCCAAGTTGAAGTCTGGGGCCAGAACACTGAAGCTTTCTTT.

The V and J genes are TRBV19 and TRBJ2-2; TRBD1 aligns across 7 bases. J was trimmed by 2 bases and V by 6 bases; bases with no gene match: 3. The CDR3 consists of 14 residues. Germline V gene lookup returns CDR1 LNHDA and CDR2 SQIVND (reference sequence). The CDR3 DNA is TGTGCCAGTAGGGGGGACAGCAACACCGGGGAGCTGTTTTTT. Translating it yields CASRGDSNTGELFF.

Here the CDR3 DNA reads TGCGCCAGCAGTGAGTCCCGCTACGAGCAGTACTTC. Its protein is CASSESRYEQYF. The rearrangement uses TRBV10-1 and TRBJ2-7; D gene ambiguous. The CDR3 is made up of 12 amino acids. The V end was cut by 0 bases, the J end by 3 bases, with 3 bases between. Germline V gene sequence: CDR1 WNHNN, CDR2 SYGVQD (reference sequence).

V usage is TRBV5-1 and J usage is TRBJ1-4; 8 bases align to TRBD1. Germline-derived CDR1 and CDR2 are SGHRS and YFSETQ. V trimming: 7 bases; J trimming: 3 bases; junction bases outside the gene matches: 5. The CDR3 extends over 14 amino acids. The CDR3 sequence is CASCVTGANEKLFF. The CDR3 coding sequence is TGCGCCAGCTGCGTGACAGGGGCTAATGAAAAACTGTTTTTT.

The chain links TRBV6-5 to TRBJ1-5; D gene ambiguous. Trimming took 7 bases from V and 7 from J, leaving 14 bases between them. This CDR3 region has 13 residues. Germline V lookup: CDR1 MNHEY, CDR2 SVGAGI. The CDR3 here is CASTGPGGQPQHF. DNA of the CDR3: TGTGCCAGCACCGGACCTGGAGGCCAGCCCCAGCATTTT.

This clone was picked up a small number of times. The chain recombines TRBV18 with TRBJ2-7; 7 positions agree with TRBD1. Trimming cost V 4 bases and J 5 bases; bases outside gene matches: 8. The CDR3 sequence is 14 residues long. Germline V gene lookup returns CDR1 KGHSH and CDR2 LQKENI. Here the CDR3 DNA reads TGTGCCAGCTCACTCGGGACAGCAGGGGACGAGCAGTACTTC. Protein sequence: CASSLGTAGDEQYF.